This T cell receptor (beta chain) was observed in a study of T cell repertoires in cytomegalovirus infection. Study in general: Indicated by public TCR beta signatures were CMV infection and matching HLA type. Notes on the study in general: In two of eight donors, the top clonotype was HLA-C-restricted CMV-specific.

CDR1 and CDR2 (germline): SGHTA, FQGNSA. The CDR3 contains 15 residues. Trimming cost V 2 bases and J 4 bases; bases outside gene matches: 6. This clonotype came up many times. Its matching antigen is unknown. TCRdb passed the reads through MiXCR, listing each CDR3 protein once. The sample lists approximately 170,000 distinct CDR3 sequences; roughly an eighth were seen once. The material sequenced was PBMCs. The chain couples TRBV7-2 to TRBJ1-2; TRBD1 aligns across 8 bases. This TCR was recovered from a human donor in good health (CMV status not recorded). Some clones in this sample may be carry-over from other donors' samples. The DNA for the CDR3 is TGTGCCAGCAGCTTACCTGGACAGGGAGTCTATGGCTACACCTTC. Its protein is CASSLPGQGVYGYTF.